The 13 T cell receptor beta chains below come from one sample, sequenced in a study of OX40 agonist ivuxolimab in advanced cancers. Clones were read by immunoSEQ multiplex PCR, and TCRdb kept only the in-frame ones, dropping some. This sample has under 80,000 clones, with 80% to 90% found just once. The material was CD4+ or CD8+ T cells sorted from blood, obtained in a trial of the OX40 agonist ivuxolimab. The receptors here all came from an adult with an advanced solid tumor such as melanoma, head and neck, liver or kidney cancer.

Concerning this clone itself: The same CDR3 can be traced to other DNA sequences in this sample. This rearrangement joins TRBV7-2 to TRBJ1-4; D ambiguous. Germline CDR1 reads SGHTA; CDR2 reads FQGNSA. Trimming took off 1 base at V and 0 bases at J, with 9 bases between the two ends. This CDR3 spans 16 amino acids. CDR3 region: CASSLEAGATNEKLFF. CDR3 bases: TGTGCCAGCAGCTTAGAAGCGGGAGCAACTAATGAAAAACTGTTTTTT.

This chain uses TRBV6-1 with TRBJ2-5, with TRBD2 matching over 8 bases. V lost 2 bases, J lost 1 base, and 9 bases stayed unmatched. Per germline, CDR1 MNHNS and CDR2 SASEGT. The CDR3 extends over 17 amino acids. The CDR3 spells CASSEQGGSGIQETQYF. The CDR3 bases are TGTGCCAGCAGTGAACAAGGCGGTAGCGGGATCCAAGAGACCCAGTACTTC.

The CDR3 bases are TGTGCCACCCTAAGGGAGGCAGGGGGCATAGGCACTGAAGCTTTCTTT. Translation gives CATLREAGGIGTEAFF. The chain recombines TRBV19 with TRBJ1-1; 8 bases are a match to TRBD1. Germline lookup yields CDR1 LNHDA and CDR2 SQIVND (reference sequence). J lost 4 bases, V lost 10 bases, and 17 bases had no gene match. The CDR3 has 16 residues.

V is TRBV7-9 and J is TRBJ2-4, with 7 bases identical to TRBD2. With 1 base clipped from V and 1 base from J, the junction kept 4 bases outside the gene matches. CDR3 length: 16 amino acids. The germline V gene has CDR1 SEHNR and CDR2 FQNEAQ (reference sequence). The CDR3 DNA reads TGTGCCAGCAGCTTAGGCGGGAGCCTGGCCAAAAACATTCAGTACTTC. It encodes CASSLGGSLAKNIQYF. Variable domain in full (rest from reference TRBV7-9 and TRBJ2-4): DTGVSQNPRHKITKRGQNVTFRCDPISEHNRLYWYRQTLGQGPEFLTYFQNEAQLEKSRLLSDRFSAERPKGSFSTLEIQRTEQGDSAMYLCASSLGGSLAKNIQYFGAGTRLSVL.

This rearrangement joins TRBV30 to TRBJ1-2; TRBD1 might be the D (6 bases). The CDR3 has 15 amino acids. Trimming left V 4 bases short and J 2 bases short, with 17 bases between. From germline, CDR1 is GTSNPN and CDR2 SVGIG (reference sequence). CDR3 residues: CAWTTGQGRNYGYTF. CDR3 in DNA: TGTGCCTGGACCACCGGGCAGGGGAGAAACTATGGCTACACCTTC.

V usage is TRBV4-1 and J usage is TRBJ2-2; 12 bases match TRBD1. Per germline, CDR1 MGHRA and CDR2 YSYEKL. Trimming cost V 2 bases and J 1 base; bases outside gene matches: 14. This CDR3 is 21 amino acids long. The CDR3, as DNA: TGCGCCAGCAGCCAATCAGTTAGCGGGACAGGGGGCAATTTGAACACCGGGGAGCTGTTTTTT. It yields the protein CASSQSVSGTGGNLNTGELFF.

V gene TRBV19 combines with J gene TRBJ1-4; 8 nucleotides agree with TRBD1. Germline trimming cut 5 bases from V and 8 bases from J; bases unmatched to any gene: 7. This CDR3 is 14 amino acids long. CDR1 LNHDA and CDR2 SQIVND come from the germline V gene (reference sequence). CDR3 in amino acids: CASSLTGVREKLFF. CDR3 DNA: TGTGCCAGTAGTCTGACAGGGGTCCGCGAAAAACTGTTTTTT.

The chain employs TRBV4-3 and TRBJ2-2; 9 bases are a match to TRBD1. The V gene end was trimmed by 1 base and the J gene end by 7 bases; junction bases not matched to a gene: 16. The germline V gene encodes CDR1 LGHNA and CDR2 YSLEER. This CDR3 has 19 amino acids. For the CDR3, the DNA is TGCGCCAGCAGCCAAGCGATTCCGGGACAGGGAAGTGCCCACGGGGAGCTGTTTTTT. Translated: CASSQAIPGQGSAHGELFF.

V gene TRBV5-1 combines with J gene TRBJ1-5; D remains ambiguous. From germline, CDR1 is SGHRS and CDR2 YFSETQ. This CDR3 contains 13 residues. The V end lost 3 bases, the J end lost 5 bases, and 9 bases lay between the germline ends. The CDR3 protein is CASSWAGDQPQHF. The CDR3 DNA follows: TGCGCCAGCAGCTGGGCCGGGGATCAGCCCCAGCATTTT.

The chain joins TRBV21-1 to TRBJ2-7. TRBV21-1 is recorded as a pseudogene. The CDR3 is 15 amino acids. This chain's CDR3 is CASADRAPGGNEQYF. CDR3 in DNA: TGTGCCAGCGCAGACCGGGCCCCGGGTGGCAACGAGCAGTACTTC.

The V call is TRBV5-1, the J call TRBJ2-7; 8 bases map to TRBD1. The CDR3 runs 15 residues. The germline CDR1 and CDR2 sequences are SGHRS and YFSETQ. The V and J ends lost 4 bases and 3 bases, in that order; junction bases with no gene match: 9. The CDR3 bases are TGCGCCAGCAGCCCACGACAGGGGACCGGCTACGAGCAGTACTTC. It specifies CASSPRQGTGYEQYF.

This chain links TRBV18 with TRBJ2-7; TRBD1 matches 8 bases. The CDR3 runs to 15 residues. Germline values: CDR1 KGHSH, CDR2 LQKENI. V was clipped by 5 bases and J by 3 bases; unmatched bases: 9. CDR3: CASSSLDRVSYEQYF. The DNA of the CDR3 is TGTGCCAGCTCATCTCTGGACAGGGTGAGCTACGAGCAGTACTTC.

This clone was observed once. V is TRBV9 and J is TRBJ1-4; tentatively, D is TRBD1 (5 bases). Germline values: CDR1 SGDLS, CDR2 YYNGEE. CDR3 length: 14 residues. Trimming shortened V by 2 bases and J by 7 bases, and 12 bases separated the two germline ends. CDR3 bases: TGTGCCAGCAGCGTGCAGGGTCTGGGTGAAAAACTGTTTTTT. This encodes CASSVQGLGEKLFF.